This T cell receptor (beta chain) was sequenced for a study of cytomegalovirus exposure and HLA in healthy donors. Study overall: Both the 120 or so validation repertoires and the approximately 640 first-cohort repertoires used the same platform, as reported by a later analysis. Overall study results and limits: Despite most TCR sequences being rare, some public TCRs occurred in many donors. A classifier reportedly called cytomegalovirus status with high sensitivity and specificity. Among TCR beta chains, those listed as cytomegalovirus-associated numbered about 160.

Data came from immunoSEQ multiplex PCR; TCRdb stores just in-frame clones and leaves some out. The sample has 45,000 to 60,000 clones, just over 90% seen once. With regard to this clone: No antigen is known for it.

The CDR3 length is 14 residues. CDR1 is SNHLY, CDR2 FYNNEI, per germline. The V end lost 6 bases, the J end lost 5 bases, and 16 bases lay between the germline ends. This receptor was obtained from a woman between 18 and 30 years old in good health and CMV-seronegative. The sequencing input was PBMCs. The rearrangement links TRBV2 to TRBJ2-5, with a possible D match to TRBD2 (6 bases). The CDR3 protein is CASRPLTSRETQYF. The CDR3 bases are TGTGCCAGCAGACCCCTTACTAGCCGGGAGACCCAGTACTTC.